These 14 T cell receptor beta chains were all obtained from the same sample, sequenced in a study of identical twins. A single record per CDR3 protein comes from TCRdb applying MiXCR to the 5' RACE reads. The sample lists 240,000 or so distinct CDR3 sequences; about 7.3% were seen once. The sample also formed part of further work on yellow fever vaccine responses in identical twins.

Sequenced: memory (CD45RO+) T cells sorted from blood. Receptors were obtained from a woman aged 18-35 years in good health.

This chain uses TRBV5-1 with TRBJ2-7; D is uncertain. Germline V gene data show CDR1 as SGHRS and CDR2 as YFSETQ. V lost 4 bases to trimming and J lost 5 bases, with 10 bases between them. This CDR3 region has 12 residues. The CDR3 loop reads CASSRLGHEQYF. The CDR3 region has the DNA TGCGCCAGCAGCCGGTTAGGCCACGAGCAGTACTTC.

This clonotype was seen only a few times. J is TRBJ1-6 and V is TRBV5-1; no definite D call. Germline lookup yields CDR1 SGHRS and CDR2 YFSETQ. CDR3 length: 14 amino acids. The V and J ends lost 0 bases and 7 bases respectively, with 8 bases between them. CDR3 sequence: CASSLGQMNSPLHF. The CDR3 nucleotides read TGCGCCAGCAGCTTGGGGCAGATGAATTCACCCCTCCACTTT.

The rearrangement uses TRBV9 and TRBJ1-6, with D tentatively TRBD1 (6 bases). With 4 bases removed from V and 7 bases from J, the gap between germline ends came to 15 bases. Germline CDR1 is SGDLS and CDR2 is YYNGEE. There are 15 residues in the CDR3. CDR3 nucleotides: TGTGCCAGCAGCCAGATCGGGACATCGAATTCACCCCTCCACTTT. Protein product: CASSQIGTSNSPLHF.

This clonotype has a handful of counts. The chain recombines TRBV2 with TRBJ2-2; 11 bases are a match to TRBD2. The junction had 6 bases not matched to a gene; V was cut back by 6 bases and J by 6 bases. The CDR3 runs 15 residues. CDR1 and CDR2 from the germline V gene are SNHLY and FYNNEI. CDR3 in DNA: TGTGCCAGCAGCATAACTAGCGGGGGACCCGGGGAGCTGTTTTTT. Protein product: CASSITSGGPGELFF.

This clonotype occurred many times. CDR3 loop: CATSDLSRETGELFF. CDR3 in DNA: TGTGCCACCAGTGATTTGTCCCGGGAGACCGGGGAGCTGTTTTTT. The J gene is TRBJ2-2, the V gene TRBV24-1, with D possibly TRBD2 on 6 matching bases. Trimming shortened V by 0 bases and J by 5 bases, and 9 bases separated the two germline ends. The germline gives CDR1 KGHDR, CDR2 SFDVKD. The CDR3 is 15 residues long.

J is TRBJ2-7 and V is TRBV14, with D perhaps TRBD2 (7 bases). The V end lost 1 base, the J end lost 4 bases, and 14 bases lay between the germline ends. Germline values: CDR1 SGHDN, CDR2 FVKESK. The CDR3 is 15 amino acids. This chain's CDR3 is CASSQAGGLGYEQYV. The DNA for the CDR3 is TGTGCCAGCAGCCAAGCGGGGGGCTTAGGGTACGAGCAGTACGTC.

The table lists this clonotype with a count of one. The chain joins TRBV7-9 to TRBJ2-3; TRBD1 agrees at 12 bases. Germline CDR1 is SEHNR and CDR2 is FQNEAQ (reference sequence). The junction had 8 bases not matched to a gene; V was cut back by 5 bases and J by 5 bases. The CDR3 is 16 residues long. The CDR3 DNA sequence: TGTGCCAGCAGCCGGCCGGGACAGGGGGCTGGAGATACGCAGTATTTT. Protein: CASSRPGQGAGDTQYF. The entire variable domain, with the rest obtained from reference TRBV7-9 and TRBJ2-3, is as follows: DTGVSQNPRHKITKRGQNVTFRCDPISEHNRLYWYRQTLGQGPEFLTYFQNEAQLEKSRLLSDRFSAERPKGSFSTLEIQRTEQGDSAMYLCASSRPGQGAGDTQYFGPGTRLTVL.

There are a few counts of this clonotype. The gene calls are TRBV12-3 or TRBV12-4 and TRBJ1-2; 9 bases map to TRBD1. Trimming at V came to 5 bases and at J to 4 bases, leaving 8 bases not matched to a gene. The CDR3 spans 15 residues. CDR3 loop: CASSPRTGAFYGYTF. In DNA form, the CDR3 reads TGTGCCAGCAGTCCGAGGACAGGGGCGTTCTATGGCTACACCTTC.

This clonotype has at least ten counts. CDR3 residues: CSASDIQETQYF. The CDR3 nucleotides read TGCAGTGCATCCGACATTCAAGAGACCCAGTACTTC. The chain carries TRBV20-1 and TRBJ2-5; no clear D gene. Germline V gene sequence: CDR1 DFQATT, CDR2 SNEGSKA (reference sequence). This CDR3 has 12 amino acids. The V and J ends lost 6 bases and 2 bases respectively, with 10 bases between them.

This clonotype was seen only a few times. V gene TRBV20-1 combines with J gene TRBJ2-3, with TRBD2 as a possible D gene (7 bases). This CDR3 has 14 residues. Germline values: CDR1 DFQATT, CDR2 SNEGSKA (reference sequence). The ends were cut back, 6 bases at V and 6 bases at J, with 19 bases in the middle. CDR3 nucleotide sequence: TGCAGTGCCCAAGAGGGGGGGTTTTCGGATACGCAGTATTTT. Its protein product is CSAQEGGFSDTQYF.

This chain uses TRBV7-9 with TRBJ2-1, with 8 bases identical to TRBD2. The CDR3 is 17 amino acids. The germline CDR1 and CDR2 sequences are SEHNR and FQNEAQ (reference sequence). The junction had 17 bases not matched to a gene; V was cut back by 5 bases and J by 8 bases. CDR3 region: CASSPNTSGSQSHEQFF. Here the CDR3 DNA reads TGTGCCAGCAGCCCGAACACTAGCGGAAGCCAGTCACATGAGCAGTTCTTC.

V gene TRBV2 combines with J gene TRBJ1-5, with D possibly TRBD1 on 5 matching bases. Germline V gene sequence: CDR1 SNHLY, CDR2 FYNNEI. CDR3 length: 12 amino acids. With 6 bases removed from V and 5 bases from J, the gap between germline ends came to 8 bases. In DNA, the CDR3 is TGTGCCAGCAGGAGGGGCGATCAGCCCCAGCATTTT. Encoded protein: CASRRGDQPQHF.

V gene TRBV20-1 combines with J gene TRBJ1-2; D is unresolved. Trimming left V 3 bases short and J 0 bases short, with 11 bases between. This CDR3 is 14 amino acids long. The V gene's germline CDR1 is DFQATT and CDR2 SNEGSKA (reference sequence). CDR3: CSASPGPANYGYTF. CDR3 in DNA: TGCAGTGCTAGCCCGGGCCCAGCTAACTATGGCTACACCTTC.

This clonotype was recorded a few times. The rearrangement links TRBV28 to TRBJ1-2, with TRBD1 as a possible D gene (5 bases). The CDR3 runs to 16 residues. Germline values: CDR1 MDHEN, CDR2 SYDVKM. The germline V and J ends were trimmed by 6 bases and 3 bases, with 20 bases remaining between them. Written as DNA, the CDR3 is TGTGCCAGCAGACCCCGGGGGGGGGAGGCCTACTATGGCTACACCTTC. Its protein is CASRPRGGEAYYGYTF.